This entry lists 30 T cell receptor beta chains sequenced from one sample in a study of blood T cells in healthy people across ages. Through a sample-barcoded 5' primer and a J-beta primer mix, a second PCR was run for roughly 6 to 11 cycles. TCRdb reprocessed the 5' RACE reads via MiXCR and lists one record per CDR3 protein. The sample holds about a million distinct CDR3 sequences, 35% to 40% seen once. Source material: blood. The receptors shown here come from a man between 18 and 35 years old in good health.

The chain recombines TRBV4-2 with TRBJ2-3, with 9 bases lining up with TRBD2. Germline V lookup: CDR1 LGHNA, CDR2 YNFKEQ. The CDR3 covers 16 residues. V dropped 1 base and J dropped 2; count of bases not matched to a gene: 4. In nucleotides, the CDR3 is TGTGCCAGCAGCCAAGTGCTAGCGGGGATCACAGATACGCAGTATTTT. Its translation is CASSQVLAGITDTQYF.

This clonotype showed up just a few times. As DNA, the CDR3 is TGTGCCAGCAGCGTAGGGACTAGGGCCTACAATGAGCAGTTCTTC. It translates to CASSVGTRAYNEQFF. The chain is built from TRBV9 and TRBJ2-1, with 7 bases that match TRBD2. The germline gives CDR1 SGDLS, CDR2 YYNGEE. Trimming cost V 0 bases and J 2 bases; bases outside gene matches: 2. The CDR3 is 15 amino acids.

Regarding this clonotype: An end of the junction differs from the germline gene, which may be a read error. The rearrangement uses TRBV20-1 and TRBJ1-5; D remains ambiguous. This CDR3 spans 13 amino acids. Germline V lookup: CDR1 DFQATT, CDR2 SNEGSKA (reference sequence). Here the CDR3 reads CSALTDSNQTQHF. The CDR3 DNA is TGCAGTGCCCTCACGGATAGCAATCAGACCCAGCATTTT.

As for this clonotype: At one boundary the junction diverges from the germline segment, which might be a read error. V gene TRBV24-1 combines with J gene TRBJ1-2; D is unclear. Germline lookup yields CDR1 KGHDR and CDR2 SFDVKD. This CDR3 contains 15 residues. The CDR3 loop reads CATSGSRGRGNGCTF. The CDR3 region has the DNA TGTGCCACCAGTGGTTCTCGAGGCCGGGGTAATGGCTGCACCTTC.

The V call is TRBV6-1, the J call TRBJ1-2; D is uncertain. Trimming took 6 bases from V and 2 from J, leaving 10 bases between them. Germline V lookup: CDR1 MNHNS, CDR2 SASEGT. The CDR3 has 13 amino acids. The CDR3 sequence is CASRKIINYGYTF. The CDR3 coding sequence is TGTGCCAGCAGAAAGATTATAAACTATGGCTACACCTTC.

This clonotype was detected only a few times. V is TRBV5-6 and J is TRBJ1-4; tentatively, D is TRBD1 (5 bases). The V gene's germline CDR1 is SGHDT and CDR2 YYEEEE. V lost 4 bases and J 5 bases, leaving 12 bases between the germline ends. The CDR3 length is 14 residues. This CDR3 is CASSTYGDNEKLFF. CDR3 sequence (DNA): TGTGCCAGCAGCACCTACGGGGACAATGAAAAACTGTTTTTT.

The rearrangement links TRBV9 to TRBJ2-1, with a tentative D call TRBD2 (5 bases). Germline loops: CDR1 SGDLS, CDR2 YYNGEE. This CDR3 has 14 residues. V was cut by 4 bases and J by 9 bases, with 17 bases left in between. In DNA, the CDR3 is TGTGCCAGCAGCTTCCGGGGAGAAACTAGTGAGCAGTTCTTC. It codes for CASSFRGETSEQFF.

Regarding this clonotype: At one boundary the junction diverges from the germline segment, which might be a read error. CDR3 amino acids: CANSRSGAEAKDIQYF. The DNA for the CDR3 is TGTGCCAACAGCCGCTCAGGGGCGGAGGCCAAAGACATTCAGTACTTC. The chain employs TRBV13 and TRBJ2-5; possible D gene TRBD1, 6 bases. The J call is uncertain, as TRBJ2-4 better fits the DNA end. The CDR3 consists of 16 residues. CDR1 and CDR2 from the germline V gene are PRHDT and FYEKMQ (reference sequence).

This clonotype was seen a few times. This chain links TRBV6-2 or TRBV6-3 with TRBJ2-3; the match to TRBD2 covers 7 bases. Per germline, CDR1 MNHEY and CDR2 SVGEGT. The CDR3 is 12 residues long. Trimming removed 6 bases from V and 13 bases from J; junction bases left unmatched: 10. Written as DNA, the CDR3 is TGTGCCAGCAGGGATACTAGCGTTAGGAAGTATTTT. Protein sequence: CASRDTSVRKYF.

With regard to this clonotype: This may be a read error, as it is one base from a much larger clone. The V gene is TRBV5-1, the J gene TRBJ2-7, with D hard to call. Trimming stripped 4 bases from V and 7 bases from J, with 15 bases between. The CDR3 totals 13 residues. The V gene's germline CDR1 is SGHRS and CDR2 YFSETQ. CDR3 bases: TGCGCCAGCAGCCAAGGGTTGAGGAATGAGCAGTACTTC. It codes for CASSQGLRNEQYF.

This clonotype was found a few times. This chain joins TRBV12-3 or TRBV12-4 and TRBJ1-4, with D tentatively TRBD1 (6 bases). V was pared by 11 bases and J by 8 bases, with 12 bases between. This CDR3 contains 11 residues. CDR3 sequence: CAGGSKEKLFF. As DNA, the CDR3 is TGTGCCGGGGGCAGTAAAGAAAAACTGTTTTTT.

In this sample, this clonotype turned up once. The CDR3 nucleotides read TGTGCCAGCAGCGACCTATCTGTAAGAGCATCAGGGGAGACCCAGTACTTC. Translation gives CASSDLSVRASGETQYF. J is TRBJ2-4 and V is TRBV9; possibly TRBD1 for D (5 bases). The end of the DNA fits TRBJ2-5 better, so the J call may be wrong. Per the germline V gene, CDR1 is SGDLS and CDR2 is YYNGEE. The CDR3 consists of 17 residues.

This chain joins TRBV5-1 and TRBJ2-4; D possibly corresponds to TRBD2 (6 bases). Germline V gene sequence: CDR1 SGHRS, CDR2 YFSETQ. The V gene lost 4 bases and the J gene lost 13 bases, with 30 bases spanning the gap. The CDR3 has 17 amino acids. The CDR3 DNA reads TGCGCCAGCAGCCCGTCGGGGGTCAAGAGCTCCTACAATGAGCAGTACTTC. It encodes CASSPSGVKSSYNEQYF.

This rearrangement joins TRBV3-1 to TRBJ1-5, with 11 positions matching TRBD1. The CDR3 length is 15 residues. J was trimmed by 9 bases and V by 1 base; bases with no gene match: 5. Germline V lookup: CDR1 LGHDT, CDR2 YNNKEL (reference sequence). The CDR3 sequence is CASSQGDRGYWPQHF. The CDR3 nucleotides are TGTGCCAGCAGCCAAGGGGACAGGGGGTACTGGCCCCAGCATTTT.

V is TRBV20-1 and J is TRBJ2-7, with a tentative D call TRBD2 (5 bases). This CDR3 has 13 residues. Germline V gene lookup returns CDR1 DFQATT and CDR2 SNEGSKA (reference sequence). With 7 bases removed from V and 1 base from J, the gap between germline ends came to 14 bases. CDR3 sequence: CSGEGAASYEQYF. DNA for the CDR3: TGCAGTGGAGAGGGAGCGGCTTCCTACGAGCAGTACTTC.

The V gene is TRBV7-2, the J gene TRBJ1-2, with D hard to call. The CDR3 runs 16 residues. Germline lookup yields CDR1 SGHTA and CDR2 FQGNSA. The V gene lost 5 bases and the J gene lost 3 bases, with 19 bases spanning the gap. The CDR3 loop reads CASSPEIGQAYYGYTF. The CDR3 DNA reads TGTGCCAGCAGCCCCGAGATAGGGCAGGCCTACTATGGCTACACCTTC.

V is TRBV21-1 and J is TRBJ1-5. TRBV21-1 has pseudogene status. The length of the CDR3 is 17 residues. CDR3 region: CASSKDRQGRSNQPQHF. DNA of the CDR3: TGTGCCAGCAGCAAAGACCGGCAGGGAAGGAGCAATCAGCCCCAGCATTTT.

The V call is TRBV9, the J call TRBJ1-1, with D unresolved. This CDR3 is 14 amino acids long. V lost 2 bases, J lost 0 bases, and 8 bases lay in between. Per germline, CDR1 SGDLS and CDR2 YYNGEE. The CDR3 coding sequence is TGTGCCAGCAGCGTGGGAAACTTGAACACTGAAGCTTTCTTT. Protein sequence: CASSVGNLNTEAFF.

This clonotype was seen only a few times. The V gene is TRBV4-2, the J gene TRBJ2-1; tentative D call: TRBD1 (5 bases). V was pared by 0 bases and J by 9 bases, with 15 bases between. CDR1 LGHNA and CDR2 YNFKEQ come from the germline V gene. The CDR3 totals 15 residues. CDR3 sequence: CASSQDWGSVREQFF. As DNA, the CDR3 is TGTGCCAGCAGCCAAGATTGGGGCTCCGTTCGTGAGCAGTTCTTC.

The rearrangement joins TRBV11-2 to TRBJ2-3, with TRBD1 identical over 7 bases. The junction had 11 bases not matched to a gene; V was cut back by 5 bases and J by 12 bases. The CDR3 has 13 residues. Looked up from germline, CDR1 is SGHAT and CDR2 is FQNNGV. CDR3 coding DNA: TGTGCCAGCAGCCCGAGCCCAAGGGGGCCCCAGTATTTT. Translating it yields CASSPSPRGPQYF.

The rearrangement links TRBV6-2 or TRBV6-3 to TRBJ1-5; 9 nucleotides agree with TRBD1. The V and J ends lost 0 bases and 14 bases, in that order; junction bases with no gene match: 8. Looked up from germline, CDR1 is MNHEY and CDR2 is SVGEGT. CDR3 length: 14 amino acids. The CDR3 nucleotides are TGTGCCAGCAGTTACTCGACAGGGGGAAGTCCGGAGCATTTT. Translation gives CASSYSTGGSPEHF.

V usage is TRBV7-2 and J usage is TRBJ2-1; no reliable D call. With 6 bases removed from V and 0 bases from J, the gap between germline ends came to 24 bases. The CDR3 spans 19 residues. The germline CDR1 and CDR2 sequences are SGHTA and FQGNSA. This CDR3 reads CASSLNRIFLVSSYNEQFF. The CDR3 region has the DNA TGTGCCAGCAGTCTTAACCGGATCTTCCTGGTTAGCTCCTACAATGAGCAGTTCTTC.

The J gene is TRBJ2-1, the V gene TRBV12-3 or TRBV12-4, with a possible D match to TRBD2 (7 bases). This CDR3 region has 14 residues. The V end lost 5 bases, the J end lost 8 bases, and 16 bases lay between the germline ends. The CDR3 DNA is TGTGCCAGCAGTCCCCTCACAGGGAGGGATGAGCAGTTCTTC. Translation gives CASSPLTGRDEQFF.

This clonotype was detected once. The chain has TRBV7-2 and TRBJ2-1, with TRBD1 identical over 7 bases. The V gene's germline CDR1 is SGHTA and CDR2 FQGNSA. The length of the CDR3 is 15 residues. Trimming at V came to 0 bases and at J to 10 bases, leaving 9 bases not matched to a gene. Written as DNA, the CDR3 is TGTGCCAGCAGCTTAGCCCGGACAGGCAGCGGAGAGCAGTTCTTC. Translation gives CASSLARTGSGEQFF.

In this sample, this clonotype turned up a few times. One junction end disagrees with the germline gene, perhaps due to a read error. For the CDR3, the DNA is TGTGCCAGCAGCGAGGGACAACACACTGAGGCTTTCTTT. It codes for CASSEGQHTEAFF. The genes are TRBV9 and TRBJ1-1; tentatively, D is TRBD1 (6 bases). Germline-derived CDR1 and CDR2 are SGDLS and YYNGEE. The CDR3 runs 13 residues.

The rearrangement links TRBV7-9 to TRBJ2-3; TRBD1 might be the D (6 bases). Germline V lookup: CDR1 SEHNR, CDR2 FQNEAQ (reference sequence). V was pared by 5 bases and J by 0 bases, with 18 bases between. This CDR3 region has 17 residues. CDR3 in DNA: TGTGCCAGCAGCCCCAGGGGCCGATCACCTAGCACAGATACGCAGTATTTT. The encoded protein is CASSPRGRSPSTDTQYF.

The chain joins TRBV27 to TRBJ1-1; 7 nucleotides match TRBD1. In germline, CDR1 is MNHEY, CDR2 SMNVEV (reference sequence). After removal of 0 bases from V and 7 bases from J, the junction contained 5 bases not matched to a gene. CDR3 length: 14 residues. CDR3 DNA sequence: TGTGCCAGCAGTTTATCGCCCCAGGGGGATGAAGCTTTCTTT. This codes for CASSLSPQGDEAFF.

Only a few counts were recorded for this clonotype. The gene calls are TRBV3-1 and TRBJ1-2; D is perhaps TRBD1 (5 bases). There are 15 residues in the CDR3. In germline, CDR1 is LGHDT, CDR2 YNNKEL (reference sequence). Trimming took 1 base from V and 4 from J, leaving 13 bases between them. CDR3 sequence: CASSQAGWGGYGYTF. In DNA, the CDR3 is TGTGCCAGCAGCCAAGCGGGTTGGGGCGGCTATGGCTACACCTTC.

The chain is built from TRBV4-1 and TRBJ1-5; 8 nucleotides align to TRBD1. CDR3 size: 15 residues. The germline V gene has CDR1 MGHRA and CDR2 YSYEKL. Losses at the gene ends were 10 bases for V and 5 bases for J; bases not matched to a gene: 13. The chain's CDR3 is CATRGAGGSDQPQHF. For the CDR3, the DNA is TGCGCCACCAGGGGTGCAGGGGGCAGCGATCAGCCCCAGCATTTT.

The chain has TRBV20-1 and TRBJ2-3; D not resolved. CDR1 is DFQATT and CDR2 is SNEGSKA in the germline V gene (reference sequence). V dropped 1 base and J dropped 0 bases, with 5 bases sitting between them. The CDR3 is made up of 13 amino acids. This CDR3 reads CSARARSTDTQYF. The DNA of the CDR3 is TGCAGTGCTAGAGCCAGAAGCACAGATACGCAGTATTTT.